A single sample is the source of the 30 T cell receptor beta chains below, sequenced in a study of spatial heterogeneity in lung cancer. Via MiXCR, TCRdb re-called the 5' RACE reads, giving one row per CDR3 protein. The sample has around 29,000 distinct CDR3 sequences; over 9.5% are singletons. Sample time point: blood at routine non-recurrence follow-up after resection. The source was PBMCs, collected at follow-up. These receptors were collected from a female donor with early-stage non-small cell lung cancer.

This clonotype was seen ten or more times. CDR3 DNA: TGTGCCATCAGTGAGCCTGGATACGAGCAGTACTTC. Translation: CAISEPGYEQYF. V usage is TRBV10-3 and J usage is TRBJ2-7; D is undetermined. Trimming left V 2 bases short and J 4 bases short, with 6 bases between. The CDR3 extends over 12 amino acids. Germline V gives CDR1 ENHRY, CDR2 SYGVKD.

In this sample, this clonotype is medium-sized. V usage is TRBV6-6 and J usage is TRBJ2-2; 11 positions agree with TRBD2. The CDR3 sequence is 21 residues long. Germline V gene sequence: CDR1 MNHNY, CDR2 SVGAGI (reference sequence). With 6 bases clipped from V and 3 bases from J, the junction kept 21 bases outside the gene matches. The CDR3 loop reads CASRPYRGLAGGLSYTGELFF. As DNA, the CDR3 is TGTGCCAGCAGGCCCTACCGTGGCCTAGCGGGGGGCCTCAGCTACACCGGGGAGCTGTTTTTT.

This clonotype was counted ten times or more. This chain joins TRBV4-2 and TRBJ2-3; TRBD2 matches at 8 bases. The CDR3 runs 16 residues. Looked up from germline, CDR1 is LGHNA and CDR2 is YNFKEQ. J lost 0 bases, V lost 1 base, and 3 bases had no gene match. CDR3 in DNA: TGTGCCAGCAGCCAAGTAGCGGGGACTAGCACAGATACGCAGTATTTT. Translated, it gives CASSQVAGTSTDTQYF.

This clonotype was observed at least ten times. CDR3 nucleotides: TGTGCCAGCAGCCGACAGTCTAGCAATCAGCCCCAGCATTTT. Encoded protein: CASSRQSSNQPQHF. The chain has TRBV12-3 or TRBV12-4 and TRBJ1-5, with a weak D call TRBD1 (5 bases). V lost 6 bases to trimming and J lost 0 bases, with 9 bases between them. This CDR3 is built from 14 residues.

The chain combines TRBV20-1 with TRBJ1-5; no clear D. The CDR3 is 11 amino acids. Germline V CDR1 and CDR2: DFQATT, SNEGSKA (reference sequence). Deletions cut 7 bases from V and 13 bases from J, with 17 bases between. CDR3 residues: CSGRVGPSQHF. For the CDR3, the DNA is TGCAGTGGGAGGGTAGGGCCCTCGCAGCATTTT.

At least ten counts were recorded for this clonotype. The V gene is TRBV24-1, the J gene TRBJ1-5; 9 bases are a match to TRBD1. Germline CDR1 KGHDR, CDR2 SFDVKD. The J segment lost 7 bases and the V segment lost 4 bases, leaving 7 bases of the junction unmatched. CDR3 length: 15 residues. CDR3 sequence (DNA): TGTGCCACCAGTGAGGACGGGACAGGGCGGCAGCCCCAGCATTTT. Translation: CATSEDGTGRQPQHF.

This chain joins TRBV5-1 and TRBJ2-7; possible D gene TRBD1, 6 bases. The CDR3 has 15 residues. The V gene's germline CDR1 is SGHRS and CDR2 YFSETQ. V lost 2 bases to trimming and J lost 6 bases, with 18 bases between them. CDR3 nucleotide sequence: TGCGCCAGCAGCTTCTTCGACAGTGGGGGCGGCGAGCAGTACTTC. It yields the protein CASSFFDSGGGEQYF.

This clonotype was seen only a few times. This rearrangement joins TRBV9 to TRBJ1-2; 8 bases match TRBD1. Trimming removed 0 bases from V and 2 bases from J; junction bases left unmatched: 3. The CDR3 is made up of 15 amino acids. Germline V gives CDR1 SGDLS, CDR2 YYNGEE. CDR3 coding DNA: TGTGCCAGCAGCGTAGGGCAGGGGGCGAACTATGGCTACACCTTC. This sequence encodes CASSVGQGANYGYTF.

The V call is TRBV28, the J call TRBJ2-3; 9 bases align to TRBD1. CDR1 and CDR2 from the germline V gene are MDHEN and SYDVKM. V shed 4 bases and J 0 bases; nucleotides not matched to a gene: 23. There are 22 residues in the CDR3. The CDR3 loop reads CASSSDYLTGTGTAHSTDTQYF. In DNA, the CDR3 is TGTGCCAGCAGTTCCGACTATCTTACCGGGACAGGGACGGCTCATAGCACAGATACGCAGTATTTT.

This clonotype was counted ten times or more. The chain links TRBV12-3 or TRBV12-4 to TRBJ2-5; a possible D gene is TRBD1 (6 bases). The CDR3 is made up of 14 amino acids. Trimming removed 7 bases from V and 3 bases from J, with 15 bases in between. CDR3 in amino acids: CASTQGQGEETQYF. DNA for the CDR3: TGTGCCAGCACCCAGGGGCAGGGCGAAGAGACCCAGTACTTC.

V is TRBV10-1 and J is TRBJ2-4, with unresolved D. This CDR3 has 15 residues. From germline, CDR1 is WNHNN and CDR2 SYGVQD (reference sequence). Trimming left V 6 bases short and J 3 bases short, with 15 bases between. CDR3 coding DNA: TGCGCCAGCAGGCGGACCTATCTTTTCAAAAACATTCAGTACTTC. Its protein is CASRRTYLFKNIQYF.

Many counts were recorded for this clonotype. The rearrangement joins TRBV27 to TRBJ2-7; D may correspond to TRBD1 or TRBD2 (6 bases each). Between the trimmed V and J ends, which lost 3 bases and 2 bases, there was a span of 14 bases. This CDR3 spans 15 amino acids. From germline, CDR1 is MNHEY and CDR2 SMNVEV (reference sequence). CDR3 in DNA: TGTGCCAGCAGTTTGGGGGGCGCATATCCCTACGAGCAGTACTTC. Encoded protein: CASSLGGAYPYEQYF.

This clonotype occurred many times. V is TRBV28 and J is TRBJ2-7; 7 nucleotides agree with TRBD1. This CDR3 is 14 amino acids long. V lost 6 bases to trimming and J lost 3 bases; unmatched junction nucleotides: 8. Germline V gives CDR1 MDHEN, CDR2 SYDVKM. The CDR3 DNA reads as TGTGCCAGCAGCCCACAGGGGTTGGGCTACGAGCAGTACTTC. It yields the protein CASSPQGLGYEQYF.

This clonotype was seen ten or more times. The genes are TRBV3-1 and TRBJ1-2; no clear D gene. V was trimmed by 1 base and J by 7 bases, leaving 10 bases between them. Germline V lookup: CDR1 LGHDT, CDR2 YNNKEL (reference sequence). The CDR3 spans 13 residues. This CDR3 reads CASSQVEGAGYTF. The CDR3 coding sequence is TGTGCCAGCAGCCAAGTCGAAGGTGCTGGCTACACCTTC.

This clonotype was counted at least ten times. The chain joins TRBV5-1 to TRBJ2-1; TRBD2 agrees at 9 bases. CDR3 length: 18 residues. From germline, CDR1 is SGHRS and CDR2 YFSETQ. The V gene end was trimmed by 4 bases and the J gene end by 0 bases; junction bases not matched to a gene: 11. CDR3 nucleotides: TGCGCCAGCAGCCCCGAACGAGCGGGGGGCCCCTCCTACAATGAGCAGTTCTTC. It codes for CASSPERAGGPSYNEQFF.

This clonotype appeared a few times. The chain recombines TRBV11-1 with TRBJ2-5, with 13 bases aligning to TRBD2. Germline-derived CDR1 and CDR2 are SGHAT and FQDESV (reference sequence). This CDR3 region has 17 residues. Trimming took 4 bases from V and 5 from J; bases not matched to a gene: 10. The CDR3 loop reads CASSSPGLAGLGETQYF. The DNA for the CDR3 is TGTGCCAGCAGCTCCCCGGGACTAGCGGGGTTGGGGGAGACCCAGTACTTC. Full variable domain (outside the CDR3, taken from reference TRBV11-1 and TRBJ2-5): EAEVAQSPRYKITEKSQAVAFWCDPISGHATLYWYRQILGQGPELLVQFQDESVVDDSQLPKDRFSAERLKGVDSTLKIQPAELGDSAMYLCASSSPGLAGLGETQYFGPGTRLLVL.

In this sample, this clonotype turned up a few times. The chain couples TRBV7-2 to TRBJ2-7; D possibly corresponds to TRBD2 (5 bases). The V gene lost 1 base and the J gene lost 4 bases, with 11 bases spanning the gap. There are 14 residues in the CDR3. Germline CDR1 and CDR2: SGHTA and FQGNSA. The CDR3 DNA reads as TGTGCCAGCAGCTTAGGCCTAGACTATTACGAGCAGTACTTC. It is translated as CASSLGLDYYEQYF.

A single count supports this clonotype. Since a much larger clone is just one base distant, this may be a read error. The chain recombines TRBV19 with TRBJ1-5, with 7 bases matching TRBD1. V dropped 4 bases and J dropped 0; count of bases not matched to a gene: 12. The CDR3 is made up of 18 amino acids. CDR1 and CDR2 (germline): LNHDA, SQIVND (reference sequence). The CDR3 region is CASSTRRTGENSNQPQHF. DNA of the CDR3: TGTGCCAGTAGTACCCGTCGGACAGGAGAGAATAGCAATCAGCCCCAGCATTTT.

This clonotype has just a few counts. The chain is built from TRBV4-1 and TRBJ2-3, with 8 nucleotides matching TRBD2. The V gene's germline CDR1 is MGHRA and CDR2 YSYEKL. This CDR3 region has 16 residues. The V segment lost 0 bases and the J segment 4 bases; nucleotides outside the gene matches: 6. The CDR3 DNA sequence: TGCGCCAGCAGCCAAGAGGGGAGCGGGGGCGCAGATACGCAGTATTTT. It codes for CASSQEGSGGADTQYF.

The chain joins TRBV6-2 or TRBV6-3 to TRBJ2-3; D ambiguous. This CDR3 region has 14 residues. V gave up 0 bases and J gave up 4 bases, with 8 bases separating them. CDR1 is MNHEY, CDR2 SVGEGT, per germline. CDR3 loop: CASSYSIRPDTQYF. DNA of the CDR3: TGTGCCAGCAGTTACTCGATCCGTCCAGATACGCAGTATTTT.

The chain links TRBV5-1 to TRBJ2-7, with no clear D. The germline gives CDR1 SGHRS, CDR2 YFSETQ. Trimming took 0 bases from V and 4 from J, leaving 8 bases between them. The CDR3 totals 13 residues. The CDR3 is CASSLAQEYEQYF. In nucleotides, the CDR3 is TGCGCCAGCAGCTTGGCTCAGGAGTACGAGCAGTACTTC.

This clonotype was found a few times. The V gene is TRBV10-3, the J gene TRBJ1-1; 8 nucleotides agree with TRBD1. The CDR3 is made up of 15 amino acids. Germline V gene sequence: CDR1 ENHRY, CDR2 SYGVKD. With 3 bases clipped from V and 6 bases from J, the junction kept 9 bases outside the gene matches. This CDR3 reads CAISEQGGRDAEAFF. The CDR3 DNA follows: TGTGCCATCAGTGAACAGGGGGGCCGGGACGCTGAAGCTTTCTTT.

This clonotype was counted ten times or more. The chain links TRBV13 to TRBJ2-7; 7 bases line up with TRBD1. Per the germline V gene, CDR1 is PRHDT and CDR2 is FYEKMQ (reference sequence). The V gene end was trimmed by 5 bases and the J gene end by 6 bases; junction bases not matched to a gene: 4. The CDR3 sequence is 12 residues long. For the CDR3, the DNA is TGTGCCAGCAGCCCCCGACAGGGCGAGCAGTACTTC. It codes for CASSPRQGEQYF.

This clonotype came up many times. The chain combines TRBV29-1 with TRBJ1-1, with 9 bases fitting TRBD1. The V gene end was trimmed by 7 bases and the J gene end by 5 bases; junction bases not matched to a gene: 8. Germline values: CDR1 SQVTM, CDR2 ANQGSEA. The CDR3 sequence is 13 residues long. The CDR3 region has the DNA TGCAGCGCCGTAACAGGGGGCGGAACTGAAGCTTTCTTT. This codes for CSAVTGGGTEAFF.

The J gene is TRBJ1-4, the V gene TRBV28; TRBD1 matches 7 bases. Trimming removed 4 bases from V and 1 base from J; junction bases left unmatched: 9. The CDR3 totals 17 residues. Germline V gives CDR1 MDHEN, CDR2 SYDVKM. CDR3 DNA sequence: TGTGCCAGCAGTTCGGGACAGCGTCTGAGAACTAATGAAAAACTGTTTTTT. The encoded protein is CASSSGQRLRTNEKLFF. The complete variable domain, with remaining parts taken from reference TRBV28 and TRBJ1-4, reads DVKVTQSSRYLVKRTGEKVFLECVQDMDHENMFWYRQDPGLGLRLIYFSYDVKMKEKGDIPEGYSVSREKKERFSLILESASTNQTSMYLCASSSGQRLRTNEKLFFGSGTQLSVL.

As for this clonotype: This may arise from a read error, as a much more abundant clone is one base away. The J gene is TRBJ2-1, the V gene TRBV20-1; D gene unclear. Germline V gene data show CDR1 as DFQATT and CDR2 as SNEGSKA (reference sequence). The CDR3 totals 12 residues. The V gene lost 5 bases and the J gene lost 4 bases, with 9 bases spanning the gap. For the CDR3, the DNA is TGCAGTGCTCCCGTGGGGTACAATGAGCAGTTCTTC. This gives the protein CSAPVGYNEQFF.

This clonotype occurred a few times. The CDR3 DNA reads as TGTGCCAGCAGCCCAGCGGGTTCACCCCTCCACTTT. It encodes CASSPAGSPLHF. The rearrangement joins TRBV9 to TRBJ1-6; D uncertain. Germline assignment: CDR1 SGDLS and CDR2 YYNGEE. Trimming left V 4 bases short and J 9 bases short, with 8 bases between. This CDR3 is built from 12 residues.

This clonotype has ten or more counts. The rearrangement joins TRBV20-1 to TRBJ1-2; TRBD1 matches at 8 bases. The CDR3 covers 13 residues. V shed 4 bases and J 4 bases; nucleotides not matched to a gene: 5. CDR1 and CDR2 (germline): DFQATT, SNEGSKA (reference sequence). CDR3 sequence: CSATRTGTYGYTF. The DNA of the CDR3 is TGCAGTGCTACAAGGACAGGGACCTATGGCTACACCTTC.

This clonotype was observed at least ten times. CDR3 coding DNA: TGTGCCAGTGGGACAGACACCGGGGAGCTGTTTTTT. It encodes CASGTDTGELFF. The rearrangement uses TRBV19 and TRBJ2-2; 7 nucleotides line up with TRBD1. V dropped 8 bases and J dropped 3; count of bases not matched to a gene: 0. Germline CDR1 reads LNHDA; CDR2 reads SQIVND (reference sequence). This CDR3 is built from 12 residues.

This clonotype was seen only a few times. The V call is TRBV28, the J call TRBJ2-7, with TRBD2 identical over 7 bases. CDR1 is MDHEN and CDR2 is SYDVKM in the germline V gene. The junction had 10 bases not matched to a gene; V was cut back by 6 bases and J by 5 bases. The CDR3 has 14 residues. The CDR3 reads CASRSHRGDHEQYF. In nucleotides, the CDR3 is TGTGCCAGCAGGTCCCATCGGGGGGACCACGAGCAGTACTTC.